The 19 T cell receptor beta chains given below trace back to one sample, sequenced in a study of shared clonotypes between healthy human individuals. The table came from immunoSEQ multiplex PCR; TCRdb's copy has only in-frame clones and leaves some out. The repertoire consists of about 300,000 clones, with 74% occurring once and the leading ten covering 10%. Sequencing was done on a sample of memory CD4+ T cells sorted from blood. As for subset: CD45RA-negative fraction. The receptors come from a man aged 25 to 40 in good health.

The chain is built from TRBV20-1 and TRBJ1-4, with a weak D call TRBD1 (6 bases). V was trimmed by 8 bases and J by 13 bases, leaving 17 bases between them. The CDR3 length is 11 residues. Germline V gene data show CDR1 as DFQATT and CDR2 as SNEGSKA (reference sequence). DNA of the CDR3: TGCAGTTCCGACAGGAGCAATAGACTGTTTTTT. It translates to CSSDRSNRLFF.

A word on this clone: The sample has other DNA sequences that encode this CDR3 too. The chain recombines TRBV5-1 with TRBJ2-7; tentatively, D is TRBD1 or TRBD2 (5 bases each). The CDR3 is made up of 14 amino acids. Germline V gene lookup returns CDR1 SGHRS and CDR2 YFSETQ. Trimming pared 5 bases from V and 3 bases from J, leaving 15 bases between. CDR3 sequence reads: CASSSGTGYYEQYF. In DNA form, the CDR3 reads TGCGCCAGCAGTTCCGGGACGGGATACTACGAGCAGTACTTC.

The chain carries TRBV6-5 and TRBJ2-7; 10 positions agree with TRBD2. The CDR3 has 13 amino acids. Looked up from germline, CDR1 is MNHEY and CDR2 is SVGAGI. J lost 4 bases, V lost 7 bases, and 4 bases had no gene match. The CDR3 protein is CASNLAGVYEQYF. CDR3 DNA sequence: TGTGCCAGCAATCTAGCGGGGGTATACGAGCAGTACTTC.

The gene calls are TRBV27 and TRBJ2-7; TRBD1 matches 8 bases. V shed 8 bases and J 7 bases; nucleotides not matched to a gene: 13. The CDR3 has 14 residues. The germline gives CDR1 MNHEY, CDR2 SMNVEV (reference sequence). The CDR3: CASSKGQGAGEQYF. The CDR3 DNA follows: TGTGCCAGCTCCAAAGGGCAGGGGGCAGGGGAGCAGTACTTC.

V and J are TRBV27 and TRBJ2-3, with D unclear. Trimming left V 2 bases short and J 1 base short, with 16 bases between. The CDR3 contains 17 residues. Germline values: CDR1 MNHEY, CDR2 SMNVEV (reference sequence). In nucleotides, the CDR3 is TGTGCCAGCAGTTTAACGCCCCGGTCCTCTCGCACAGATACGCAGTATTTT. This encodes CASSLTPRSSRTDTQYF.

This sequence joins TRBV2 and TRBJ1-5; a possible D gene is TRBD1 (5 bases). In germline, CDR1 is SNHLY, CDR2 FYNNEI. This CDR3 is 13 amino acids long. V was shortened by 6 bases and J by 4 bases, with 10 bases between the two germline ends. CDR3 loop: CASRQEDNQPQHF. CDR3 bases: TGTGCCAGCAGACAGGAAGATAATCAGCCCCAGCATTTT.

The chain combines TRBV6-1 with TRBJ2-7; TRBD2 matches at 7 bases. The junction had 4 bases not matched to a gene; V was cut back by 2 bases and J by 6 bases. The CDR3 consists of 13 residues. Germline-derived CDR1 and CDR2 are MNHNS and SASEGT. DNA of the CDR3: TGTGCCAGCAGTGAAAGTGGGGGGGGCGAGCAGTACTTC. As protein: CASSESGGGEQYF.

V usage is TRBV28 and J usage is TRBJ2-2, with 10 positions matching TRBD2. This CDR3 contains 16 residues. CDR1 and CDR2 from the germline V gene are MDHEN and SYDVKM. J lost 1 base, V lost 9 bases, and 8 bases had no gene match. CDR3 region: CASLRTSGGNTGELFF. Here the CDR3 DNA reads TGTGCCAGTCTCAGGACTAGCGGAGGGAACACCGGGGAGCTGTTTTTT.

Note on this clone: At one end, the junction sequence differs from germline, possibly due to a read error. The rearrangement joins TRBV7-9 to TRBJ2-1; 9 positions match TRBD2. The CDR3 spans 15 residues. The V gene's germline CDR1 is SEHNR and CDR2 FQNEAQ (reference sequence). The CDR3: CASSFSGTSTNGQFF. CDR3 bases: TGTGCCAGCAGCTTTAGTGGGACTAGCACTAATGGGCAGTTCTTC. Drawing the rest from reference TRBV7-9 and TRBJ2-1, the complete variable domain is DTGVSQNPRHKITKRGQNVTFRCDPISEHNRLYWYRQTLGQGPEFLTYFQNEAQLEKSRLLSDRFSAERPKGSFSTLEIQRTEQGDSAMYLCASSFSGTSTNGQFFGPGTRLTVL.

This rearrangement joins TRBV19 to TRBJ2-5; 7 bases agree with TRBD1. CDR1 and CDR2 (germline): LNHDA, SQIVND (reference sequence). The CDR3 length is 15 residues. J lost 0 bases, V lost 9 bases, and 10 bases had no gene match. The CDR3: CASGRITGDQETQYF. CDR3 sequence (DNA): TGTGCCAGCGGGCGAATTACAGGGGACCAAGAGACCCAGTACTTC.

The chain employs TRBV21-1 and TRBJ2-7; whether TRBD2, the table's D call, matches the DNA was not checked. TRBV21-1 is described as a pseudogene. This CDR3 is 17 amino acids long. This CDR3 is CASSLLGTSGRTYEQYF. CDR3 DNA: TGTGCCAGCAGCCTCCTTGGGACTAGCGGGAGGACATACGAGCAGTACTTC.

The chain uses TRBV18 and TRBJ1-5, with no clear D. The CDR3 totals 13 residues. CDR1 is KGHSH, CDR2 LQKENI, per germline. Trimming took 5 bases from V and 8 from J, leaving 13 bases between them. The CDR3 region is CASSREGREPQHF. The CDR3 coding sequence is TGTGCCAGCTCAAGGGAAGGGAGGGAGCCCCAGCATTTT.

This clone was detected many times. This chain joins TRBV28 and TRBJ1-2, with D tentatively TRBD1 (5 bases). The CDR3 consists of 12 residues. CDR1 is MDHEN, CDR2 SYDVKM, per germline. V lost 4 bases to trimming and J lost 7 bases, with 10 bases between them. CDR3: CASSSPQGGYTF. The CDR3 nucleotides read TGTGCCAGCAGTTCCCCCCAGGGTGGCTACACCTTC.

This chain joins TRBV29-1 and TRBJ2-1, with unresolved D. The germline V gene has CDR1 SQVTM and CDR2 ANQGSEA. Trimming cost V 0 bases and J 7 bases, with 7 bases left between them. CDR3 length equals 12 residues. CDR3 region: CSVEDAANEQFF. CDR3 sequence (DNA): TGCAGCGTTGAAGATGCGGCTAATGAGCAGTTCTTC.

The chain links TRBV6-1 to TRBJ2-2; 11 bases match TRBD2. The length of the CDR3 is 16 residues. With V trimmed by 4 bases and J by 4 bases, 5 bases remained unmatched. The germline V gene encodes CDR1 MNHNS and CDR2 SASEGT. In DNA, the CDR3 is TGTGCCAGCAGTGCGGGACTAGCGGTACCCACCGGGGAGCTGTTTTTT. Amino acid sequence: CASSAGLAVPTGELFF.

DNA for the CDR3: TGTGCCAGCCAGGACCTTAACTATGGCTACACCTTC. As protein: CASQDLNYGYTF. The chain is built from TRBV28 and TRBJ1-2; D gene uncertain. Germline V gene data show CDR1 as MDHEN and CDR2 as SYDVKM. Trimming took 8 bases from V and 1 from J, leaving 8 bases between them. This CDR3 region has 12 residues.

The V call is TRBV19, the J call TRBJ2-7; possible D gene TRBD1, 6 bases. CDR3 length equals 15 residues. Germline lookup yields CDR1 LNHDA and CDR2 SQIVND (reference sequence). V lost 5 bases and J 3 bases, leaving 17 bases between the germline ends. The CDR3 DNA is TGTGCCAGTAGTTCGACCCGGGACACGGTCTACGAGCAGTACTTC. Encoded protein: CASSSTRDTVYEQYF.

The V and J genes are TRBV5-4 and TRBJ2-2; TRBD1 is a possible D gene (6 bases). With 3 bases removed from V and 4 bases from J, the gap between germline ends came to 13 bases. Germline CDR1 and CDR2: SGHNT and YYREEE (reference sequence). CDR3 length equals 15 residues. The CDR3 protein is CASSSKTGPTGELFF. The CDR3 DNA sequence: TGTGCCAGCAGCTCTAAGACAGGTCCCACCGGGGAGCTGTTTTTT.

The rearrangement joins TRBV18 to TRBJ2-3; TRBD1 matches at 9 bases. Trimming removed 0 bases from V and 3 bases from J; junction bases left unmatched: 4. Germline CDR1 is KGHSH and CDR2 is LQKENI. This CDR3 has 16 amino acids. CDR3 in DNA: TGTGCCAGCTCACCACCGGGACAGGGAGGTACAGATACGCAGTATTTT. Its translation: CASSPPGQGGTDTQYF.